What follows are 9 T cell receptor beta chains derived from one specimen sequenced in a study of blood T cell repertoires in COVID-19. TCRdb's copy holds only in-frame clones and misses some; the assay was immunoSEQ multiplex PCR. The sample lists some 350,000 clones; around 87% were seen once. The source material was PBMCs or T cells enriched from blood (not recorded which). The source of these receptors is a woman in her twenties or thirties who had recovered from COVID-19.

This chain connects TRBV4-1 to TRBJ1-2, with TRBD1 identical over 8 bases. The V and J ends lost 0 bases and 3 bases, in that order; junction bases with no gene match: 3. The V gene's germline CDR1 is MGHRA and CDR2 YSYEKL. This CDR3 is built from 15 residues. Written as DNA, the CDR3 is TGCGCCAGCAGCCAAGATGACAGGGGCCACTATGGCTACACCTTC. It specifies CASSQDDRGHYGYTF.

The chain is built from TRBV15 and TRBJ1-3, with D perhaps TRBD1 (6 bases). The CDR3 is 16 residues long. V shed 0 bases and J shed 6 bases, with 15 bases lying between them. Germline CDR1 reads LNHNV; CDR2 reads YYDKDF (reference sequence). The CDR3 DNA sequence: TGTGCCACCAGCAGAGATCCGGACAGTCGAGAAAACACCATATATTTT. It encodes CATSRDPDSRENTIYF.

The chain recombines TRBV28 with TRBJ2-7; D not resolved. The V gene's germline CDR1 is MDHEN and CDR2 SYDVKM. This CDR3 spans 13 amino acids. Trimming removed 6 bases from V and 3 bases from J, with 12 bases in between. In DNA, the CDR3 is TGTGCCAGCAGCCCCCCCCCGGTCTACGAGCAGTACTTC. This codes for CASSPPPVYEQYF. Supplemented by reference TRBV28 and TRBJ2-7, the full variable domain reads DVKVTQSSRYLVKRTGEKVFLECVQDMDHENMFWYRQDPGLGLRLIYFSYDVKMKEKGDIPEGYSVSREKKERFSLILESASTNQTSMYLCASSPPPVYEQYFGPGTRLTVT.

The genes are TRBV9 and TRBJ2-7; D uncertain. This CDR3 has 15 amino acids. Per germline, CDR1 SGDLS and CDR2 YYNGEE. Trimming took 0 bases from V and 0 from J, leaving 10 bases between them. The CDR3 sequence: CASSVGDTASYEQYF. DNA of the CDR3: TGTGCCAGCAGCGTAGGAGACACCGCCTCCTACGAGCAGTACTTC.

The chain carries TRBV5-4 and TRBJ1-6; TRBD1 aligns across 8 bases. The junction had 5 bases not matched to a gene; V was cut back by 4 bases and J by 8 bases. This CDR3 spans 14 amino acids. Germline V gene data show CDR1 as SGHNT and CDR2 as YYREEE (reference sequence). The CDR3 coding sequence is TGTGCCAGCAGCGCGGACAGGGTTGATTCACCCCTCCACTTT. This translates into CASSADRVDSPLHF.

V is TRBV20-1 and J is TRBJ1-2; 8 nucleotides align to TRBD1. Germline V CDR1 and CDR2: DFQATT, SNEGSKA (reference sequence). CDR3 length: 16 residues. Losses at the gene ends were 3 bases for V and 0 bases for J; bases not matched to a gene: 9. CDR3 DNA sequence: TGCAGTGCTAGTGGAACAGGGGGACGTACTAACTATGGCTACACCTTC. Translated: CSASGTGGRTNYGYTF.

This clone was counted once. The CDR3 region is CASSLLSPSNEKLFF. Written as DNA, the CDR3 is TGCGCCAGCAGCCTCTTGAGCCCTTCAAATGAAAAACTGTTTTTT. The V gene is TRBV5-1, the J gene TRBJ1-4, with D unclear. There are 15 residues in the CDR3. Germline V lookup: CDR1 SGHRS, CDR2 YFSETQ. Between the trimmed V and J ends, which lost 4 bases and 5 bases, there was a span of 15 bases.

This clone was seen only once. V gene TRBV4-3 combines with J gene TRBJ1-3; D is possibly TRBD1 (5 bases). Germline V gene sequence: CDR1 LGHNA, CDR2 YSLEER. The V end was cut by 5 bases, the J end by 4 bases, with 12 bases between. There are 14 residues in the CDR3. The CDR3 bases are TGCGCCAGCAGCACCCAGCGGGGGGGAAACACCATATATTTT. Translation: CASSTQRGGNTIYF.

The J gene is TRBJ2-7, the V gene TRBV7-8; the match to TRBD1 covers 7 bases. The CDR3 has 20 residues. Looked up from germline, CDR1 is SGHVS and CDR2 is FQNEAQ. Losses at the gene ends were 5 bases for V and 3 bases for J; bases not matched to a gene: 25. The CDR3 DNA reads as TGTGCCAGCAGCGATCCCCAAACACAGGGGACGTCCGCGACTTACTACGAGCAGTACTTC. Residues: CASSDPQTQGTSATYYEQYF.